The 23 T cell receptor beta chains reported below all come from one sample, sequenced in a study of T cell responses to AZD1222 COVID-19 vaccine. TCRdb keeps only in-frame clones here, not all; method: immunoSEQ multiplex PCR. The data show around 77,000 clones, with 75% to 90% seen just once and more than 2% held by the top ten. Material: peripheral blood, obtained on day 0 of AZD1222 vaccination. The source of these receptors is an adult in good health.

V and J are TRBV7-9 and TRBJ1-6, with D uncertain. Germline loops: CDR1 SEHNR, CDR2 FQNEAQ (reference sequence). With 0 bases removed from V and 10 bases from J, the gap between germline ends came to 10 bases. The CDR3 totals 14 residues. Written as DNA, the CDR3 is TGTGCCAGCAGCTTAGCCGGCGTGGGGTCACCCCTCCACTTT. As protein: CASSLAGVGSPLHF.

The V and J genes are TRBV7-6 and TRBJ2-7, with D unclear. This CDR3 is 13 amino acids long. Trimming took 1 base from V and 5 from J, leaving 9 bases between them. Germline V gene sequence: CDR1 SGHVS, CDR2 FNYEAQ. The CDR3 is CASSLGTGDEQYF. For the CDR3, the DNA is TGTGCCAGCAGCTTAGGCACTGGTGACGAGCAGTACTTC.

V gene TRBV7-3 combines with J gene TRBJ2-7; 13 positions agree with TRBD2. The junction had 5 bases not matched to a gene; V was cut back by 4 bases and J by 8 bases. Germline V gene data show CDR1 as SGHTA and CDR2 as FQGTGA. The CDR3 runs 14 residues. The CDR3 region is CASSYAGTSGKQYF. CDR3 in DNA: TGTGCCAGCAGCTACGCCGGGACTAGCGGGAAGCAGTACTTC.

The gene calls are TRBV14 and TRBJ2-3; D is undetermined. The CDR3 extends over 12 amino acids. From germline, CDR1 is SGHDN and CDR2 FVKESK. Trimming stripped 4 bases from V and 2 bases from J, with 4 bases between. This chain's CDR3 is CASSLLTDTQYF. For the CDR3, the DNA is TGTGCCAGCAGCCTCCTCACAGATACGCAGTATTTT.

The table lists this clone with a count of one. The V gene is TRBV28, the J gene TRBJ1-3; D gene ambiguous. The length of the CDR3 is 13 residues. Looked up from germline, CDR1 is MDHEN and CDR2 is SYDVKM. For the CDR3, the DNA is TGTGTATGGGATTTCTCCTCTGGAAACACCATATATTTT. It yields the protein CVWDFSSGNTIYF.

The J gene is TRBJ1-2, the V gene TRBV5-5, with TRBD1 as a possible D gene (5 bases). Germline-derived CDR1 and CDR2 are SGHKS and YYEKEE (reference sequence). Trimming took 0 bases from V and 4 from J, leaving 13 bases between them. The length of the CDR3 is 15 residues. Here the CDR3 DNA reads TGTGCCAGCAGCTTGGATTCCGGGACCCTCTATGGCTACACCTTC. Residues: CASSLDSGTLYGYTF.

This chain connects TRBV3-1 (or the pseudogene TRBV3-2) to TRBJ2-7; 8 bases map to TRBD2. The V gene's germline CDR1 is LGHDT and CDR2 YNNKEL (reference sequence). The CDR3 consists of 14 residues. Trimming at V came to 2 bases and at J to 2 bases, leaving 2 bases not matched to a gene. The CDR3 spells CASSQTSGPYEQYF. For the CDR3, the DNA is TGTGCCAGCAGCCAAACTAGCGGTCCCTACGAGCAGTACTTC.

The chain links TRBV4-2 to TRBJ2-1; 9 bases fit TRBD2. Looked up from germline, CDR1 is LGHNA and CDR2 is YNFKEQ. Trimming at V came to 1 base and at J to 6 bases, leaving 4 bases not matched to a gene. The CDR3 extends over 15 amino acids. CDR3 in amino acids: CASSQAAGGGNEQFF. Written as DNA, the CDR3 is TGTGCCAGCAGCCAAGCAGCGGGAGGAGGCAATGAGCAGTTCTTC.

This chain joins TRBV19 and TRBJ2-2; 8 nucleotides agree with TRBD1. The CDR3 loop spans 15 amino acids. CDR1 and CDR2 (germline): LNHDA, SQIVND (reference sequence). J lost 6 bases, V lost 2 bases, and 5 bases had no gene match. The CDR3 nucleotides read TGTGCCAGTAGTATACCGACAGGGGAGGCCGGGGAGCTGTTTTTT. Protein: CASSIPTGEAGELFF.

The chain carries TRBV5-1 and TRBJ1-1; a weak D match, TRBD1 (6 bases). Germline CDR1 is SGHRS and CDR2 is YFSETQ. The CDR3 loop spans 15 amino acids. V was clipped by 2 bases and J by 3 bases, with 14 bases between them. CDR3 coding DNA: TGCGCCAGCAGCTTAATAGGAAGGGGGGACACTGAAGCTTTCTTT. Encoded protein: CASSLIGRGDTEAFF.

This clone was counted a single time. J is TRBJ1-1 and V is TRBV29-1; D gene unclear. Germline assignment: CDR1 SQVTM and CDR2 ANQGSEA. The V end lost 4 bases, the J end lost 8 bases, and 11 bases lay between the germline ends. The CDR3 is 11 residues long. CDR3 nucleotides: TGCAGCGTTGGGTCTACAGAAGAAGCTTTCTTT. This encodes CSVGSTEEAFF.

The V call is TRBV6-4, the J call TRBJ2-2, with D possibly TRBD1 on 6 matching bases. This CDR3 region has 13 residues. Germline CDR1 reads MRHNA; CDR2 reads SNTAGT. The V gene lost 3 bases and the J gene lost 4 bases, with 6 bases spanning the gap. The CDR3 region is CASSETGTGELFF. The DNA of the CDR3 is TGTGCCAGCAGTGAGACAGGCACCGGGGAGCTGTTTTTT.

The gene calls are TRBV6-1 and TRBJ1-5; D remains unclear. Trimming took off 1 base at V and 8 bases at J, with 9 bases between the two ends. The germline gives CDR1 MNHNS, CDR2 SASEGT. CDR3 size: 13 residues. CDR3 DNA sequence: TGTGCCAGCAGTGAAGGCACTGGAGAGCCCCAGCATTTT. Translating gives CASSEGTGEPQHF.

The rearrangement joins TRBV20-1 to TRBJ2-1; no definite D call. Germline V lookup: CDR1 DFQATT, CDR2 SNEGSKA (reference sequence). V was trimmed by 5 bases and J by 4 bases, leaving 6 bases between them. CDR3 length: 11 residues. CDR3 sequence reads: CSASGYNEQFF. The DNA for the CDR3 is TGCAGTGCTTCTGGATACAATGAGCAGTTCTTC.

This clone was observed once. The chain joins TRBV30 to TRBJ1-6; TRBD1 agrees at 7 bases. The CDR3 runs 13 residues. CDR1 and CDR2 (germline): GTSNPN, SVGIG (reference sequence). V dropped 8 bases and J dropped 6; count of bases not matched to a gene: 7. CDR3 DNA sequence: TGTGCCGGGACAGCTTCCCCTAATTCACCCCTCCACTTT. Amino acid sequence: CAGTASPNSPLHF.

This clone was detected only once. The rearrangement joins TRBV4-2 to TRBJ2-7; TRBD2 matches 8 bases. CDR3 size: 15 residues. From germline, CDR1 is LGHNA and CDR2 YNFKEQ. The V gene end was trimmed by 3 bases and the J gene end by 7 bases; junction bases not matched to a gene: 11. The CDR3, as DNA: TGTGCCAGCAGCCAGGAGCGGGAGCTAGGGGGGGAGCAGTACTTC. As protein: CASSQERELGGEQYF.

This rearrangement joins TRBV9 to TRBJ2-4; 8 bases line up with TRBD2. V shed 0 bases and J 6 bases; nucleotides not matched to a gene: 5. The CDR3 is made up of 15 amino acids. Looked up from germline, CDR1 is SGDLS and CDR2 is YYNGEE. As DNA, the CDR3 is TGTGCCAGCAGCGTAGCCGGGGGGGAGAGAAACATTCAGTACTTC. It codes for CASSVAGGERNIQYF.

V gene TRBV29-1 combines with J gene TRBJ2-1; TRBD2 agrees at 10 bases. Looked up from germline, CDR1 is SQVTM and CDR2 is ANQGSEA. The CDR3 extends over 13 amino acids. The CDR3 protein is CSCSGRLYNEQFF. The DNA for the CDR3 is TGCAGTTGTAGCGGGAGGTTATACAATGAGCAGTTCTTC.

The gene calls are TRBV6-2 or TRBV6-3 and TRBJ2-3, with 12 positions matching TRBD2. The trim removed 2 bases at V and 5 bases at J, leaving 11 bases unmatched. This CDR3 comprises 18 residues. Germline assignment: CDR1 MNHEY and CDR2 SVGEGT. CDR3 region: CASSYPSGLAGTRDTQYF. The CDR3 region has the DNA TGTGCCAGCAGTTACCCCTCTGGACTAGCGGGAACCAGAGATACGCAGTATTTT.

The rearrangement uses TRBV15 and TRBJ1-5; D not certain. CDR1 and CDR2 (germline): LNHNV, YYDKDF (reference sequence). V shed 5 bases and J shed 3 bases, with 11 bases lying between them. The CDR3 runs to 14 residues. CDR3 protein: CATSRGRDNQPQHF. The DNA for the CDR3 is TGTGCCACCAGCCGCGGACGGGACAATCAGCCCCAGCATTTT.

This clone was detected once. The chain employs TRBV6-1 and TRBJ1-5; unclear D gene. The germline CDR1 and CDR2 sequences are MNHNS and SASEGT. Trimming stripped 4 bases from V and 0 bases from J, with 16 bases between. This CDR3 is built from 17 residues. This chain's CDR3 is CASSVLREPNSNQPQHF. As DNA, the CDR3 is TGTGCCAGCAGTGTCTTAAGAGAACCTAATAGCAATCAGCCCCAGCATTTT.

This clone was observed a few times. The chain recombines TRBV4-3 with TRBJ2-7; D might be TRBD1 or TRBD2, each matching 5 bases. CDR3 length: 16 residues. Germline V gives CDR1 LGHNA, CDR2 YSLEER. The ends were cut back, 5 bases at V and 3 bases at J, with 20 bases in the middle. The CDR3 coding sequence is TGCGCCAGCAGCTACAAAAGGGACGGAAGGGGCTACGAGCAGTACTTC. It is translated as CASSYKRDGRGYEQYF.

The chain links TRBV4-2 to TRBJ2-1; 10 bases map to TRBD2. CDR1 and CDR2 from the germline V gene are LGHNA and YNFKEQ. V dropped 4 bases and J dropped 9; count of bases not matched to a gene: 12. The CDR3 has 16 residues. The DNA of the CDR3 is TGTGCCAGCAGCCCCTTGGGGCTAGCGGGAGAAAGTGAGCAGTTCTTC. Translation gives CASSPLGLAGESEQFF.